The next 30 T cell receptor beta chains were all read from a single sample in a study of cytomegalovirus exposure and HLA in healthy donors. This PCR relied on a set of 60 Vbeta primers and 13 Jbeta primers. The table came from immunoSEQ multiplex PCR; TCRdb's copy has only in-frame clones and leaves some out. The sample lists about 200,000 clones, 82% occurring once. Sequences were obtained from PBMCs. These receptors originate from a boy between 2 and 10 years old in good health and CMV-seronegative.

In its sample, this clone was seen once. V is TRBV6-5 and J is TRBJ2-1, with D unclear. This CDR3 region has 15 residues. The V gene's germline CDR1 is MNHEY and CDR2 SVGAGI. Trimming took off 3 bases at V and 0 bases at J, with 9 bases between the two ends. The CDR3 here is CASSYARSSYNEQFF. The CDR3 coding sequence is TGTGCCAGCAGTTATGCCCGGAGCTCCTACAATGAGCAGTTCTTC.

The CDR3: CASSPSANEQFF. In DNA, the CDR3 is TGTGCCAGCAGCCCTAGCGCCAATGAGCAGTTCTTC. This chain joins TRBV7-3 and TRBJ2-1, with a tentative D call TRBD2 (6 bases). Trimming took 5 bases from V and 6 from J, leaving 8 bases between them. Germline V gene lookup returns CDR1 SGHTA and CDR2 FQGTGA. CDR3 length equals 12 residues.

The CDR3 DNA reads TGTGCCAGCAGCGTACTAGGGGGGGCCGGGTACGAGCAGTACTTC. Amino acid sequence: CASSVLGGAGYEQYF. The V gene is TRBV9, the J gene TRBJ2-7; TRBD2 is a possible D gene (7 bases). V was clipped by 1 base and J by 4 bases, with 15 bases between them. The CDR3 loop spans 15 amino acids. The germline V gene encodes CDR1 SGDLS and CDR2 YYNGEE.

The chain uses TRBV23-1 and TRBJ2-1; 7 positions agree with TRBD1. TRBV23-1 is classed as an ORF, of uncertain function. Unmatched junction bases numbered 9, after V lost 1 base and J lost 3 bases. The CDR3 runs to 17 residues. The CDR3 loop is CASSQLGQGVVYNEQFF. The CDR3, as DNA: TGCGCCAGCAGTCAATTGGGGCAGGGGGTTGTCTACAATGAGCAGTTCTTC.

This clone came up a few times. The genes are TRBV18 and TRBJ2-7, with unresolved D. Trimming removed 0 bases at V and 5 bases at J, with 11 bases between. The CDR3 runs 14 residues. Germline CDR1 KGHSH, CDR2 LQKENI. The DNA of the CDR3 is TGTGCCAGCTCACCACCGTTTCCTCAGGACGAGCAGTACTTC. It is translated as CASSPPFPQDEQYF. Filled out from reference TRBV18 and TRBJ2-7, the complete variable domain reads NAGVMQNPRHLVRRRGQEARLRCSPMKGHSHVYWYRQLPEEGLKFMVYLQKENIIDESGMPKERFSAEFPKEGPSILRIQQVVRGDSAAYFCASSPPFPQDEQYFGPGTRLTVT.

J is TRBJ2-3 and V is TRBV27, with D tentatively TRBD1 (6 bases). Trimming took 2 bases from V and 6 from J, leaving 15 bases between them. The germline V gene encodes CDR1 MNHEY and CDR2 SMNVEV (reference sequence). The CDR3 spans 15 residues. The CDR3 protein is CASSLVGAQGDTQYF. CDR3 DNA: TGTGCCAGCAGTTTAGTGGGGGCTCAAGGGGATACGCAGTATTTT.

The rearrangement links TRBV18 to TRBJ2-5, with 7 bases aligning to TRBD2. The trim removed 2 bases at V and 1 base at J, leaving 1 base unmatched. This CDR3 has 14 amino acids. Germline CDR1 is KGHSH and CDR2 is LQKENI. The CDR3 DNA is TGTGCCAGCTCACCAAGGGAGGGCCAAGAGACCCAGTACTTC. Translated, it gives CASSPREGQETQYF.

The chain links TRBV11-3 to TRBJ1-6; the D gene is possibly TRBD1 (5 bases). V lost 5 bases, J lost 8 bases, and 19 bases lay in between. Germline lookup yields CDR1 SGHNT and CDR2 YENEEA. The CDR3 is 16 residues long. The CDR3 protein is CASSPHFIGTYSPLHF. The CDR3 nucleotides read TGTGCCAGCAGCCCACATTTTATCGGGACTTATTCACCCCTCCACTTT.

CDR3 DNA sequence: TGTGCCAGCAGTGATTTCAGGTCGGGAAACGAGCAGTACTTC. Translating gives CASSDFRSGNEQYF. The chain uses TRBV2 and TRBJ2-7; maybe TRBD2 (5 bases). In germline, CDR1 is SNHLY, CDR2 FYNNEI. V gave up 3 bases and J gave up 5 bases, with 14 bases separating them. The CDR3 runs 14 residues.

This chain joins TRBV7-9 and TRBJ1-6; D perhaps matches TRBD1 (6 bases). V lost 2 bases and J 7 bases, leaving 15 bases between the germline ends. This CDR3 has 16 residues. CDR1 is SEHNR, CDR2 FQNEAQ, per germline (reference sequence). The CDR3 loop is CASSLQSGGPNSPLHF. For the CDR3, the DNA is TGTGCCAGCAGCTTACAGTCTGGGGGCCCCAATTCACCCCTCCACTTT. The entire variable domain, with the rest obtained from reference TRBV7-9 and TRBJ1-6, is as follows: DTGVSQNPRHKITKRGQNVTFRCDPISEHNRLYWYRQTLGQGPEFLTYFQNEAQLEKSRLLSDRFSAERPKGSFSTLEIQRTEQGDSAMYLCASSLQSGGPNSPLHFGNGTRLTVT.

The chain combines TRBV7-2 with TRBJ1-1; possibly TRBD1 for D (5 bases). This CDR3 contains 14 residues. Looked up from germline, CDR1 is SGHTA and CDR2 is FQGNSA. Trimming took off 1 base at V and 2 bases at J, with 8 bases between the two ends. DNA for the CDR3: TGTGCCAGCAGCTTAGGGGGCAGTAACACTGAAGCTTTCTTT. Protein: CASSLGGSNTEAFF.

About this clone: The CDR3 carries no conserved terminal phenylalanine or tryptophan, so it likely arises from a read error. This chain joins TRBV18 and TRBJ2-7; TRBD1 is a possible D gene (5 bases). Trimming pared 3 bases from V and 5 bases from J, leaving 14 bases between. Germline V CDR1 and CDR2: KGHSH, LQKENI. This CDR3 has 14 amino acids. The CDR3 reads CASSPGQGVNEQYL. The CDR3 DNA reads TGTGCCAGCTCACCGGGGCAGGGTGTCAACGAGCAGTACCTC.

The chain combines TRBV6-1 with TRBJ2-7; unclear D gene. The germline CDR1 and CDR2 sequences are MNHNS and SASEGT. Trimming removed 2 bases from V and 0 bases from J, with 8 bases in between. The CDR3 covers 14 residues. Here the CDR3 DNA reads TGTGCCAGCAGTGAACCCTGGAGCTCCTACGAGCAGTACTTC. Translating it yields CASSEPWSSYEQYF.

This clone appeared a single time. The J gene is TRBJ1-4, the V gene TRBV9; 8 bases agree with TRBD1. CDR1 and CDR2 from the germline V gene are SGDLS and YYNGEE. The V segment lost 3 bases and the J segment 6 bases; nucleotides outside the gene matches: 7. The length of the CDR3 is 15 residues. This CDR3 reads CASSATGTGHEKLFF. CDR3 bases: TGTGCCAGCAGCGCGACAGGGACAGGTCATGAAAAACTGTTTTTT.

This chain's CDR3 is CASSFRGDQPQHF. The CDR3, as DNA: TGTGCCAGCAGCTTCAGGGGGGATCAGCCCCAGCATTTT. V is TRBV5-6 and J is TRBJ1-5; 7 bases fit TRBD1. Losses at the gene ends were 2 bases for V and 5 bases for J; bases not matched to a gene: 1. This CDR3 has 13 residues. Per the germline V gene, CDR1 is SGHDT and CDR2 is YYEEEE.

The chain has TRBV5-5 and TRBJ1-1; D gene unclear. The germline CDR1 and CDR2 sequences are SGHKS and YYEKEE (reference sequence). The CDR3 runs 12 residues. Trimming pared 2 bases from V and 6 bases from J, leaving 8 bases between. The DNA for the CDR3 is TGTGCCAGCAGCTTCGCGAGCGCTGAAGCTTTCTTT. Amino acids: CASSFASAEAFF.

The CDR3 protein is CASSLAGGETDTQYF. The CDR3 nucleotides read TGCGCCAGCAGCTTAGCAGGGGGCGAGACAGATACGCAGTATTTT. The rearrangement uses TRBV5-1 and TRBJ2-3, with 8 bases aligning to TRBD1. The CDR3 runs 15 residues. CDR1 is SGHRS and CDR2 is YFSETQ in the germline V gene. J gave up 3 bases and V 2 bases, and 5 bases lay outside the gene matches. Combining the CDR3 with reference TRBV5-1 and TRBJ2-3 gives the whole variable domain KAGVTQTPRYLIKTRGQQVTLSCSPISGHRSVSWYQQTPGQGLQFLFEYFSETQRNKGNFPGRFSGRQFSNSRSEMNVSTLELGDSALYLCASSLAGGETDTQYFGPGTRLTVL.

The V gene is TRBV2, the J gene TRBJ2-5; 10 bases match TRBD2. With the DNA end fitting TRBJ2-7 better, the J assignment may be wrong. Germline lookup yields CDR1 SNHLY and CDR2 FYNNEI. CDR3 size: 14 residues. In DNA, the CDR3 is TGTGCCAGAGGAGAGCGGGGGGGCCTTTACGAGCAGTACTTC. Protein sequence: CARGERGGLYEQYF.

This chain connects TRBV2 to TRBJ1-5; 8 bases map to TRBD1. V dropped 3 bases and J dropped 0; count of bases not matched to a gene: 10. Germline V CDR1 and CDR2: SNHLY, FYNNEI. The CDR3 totals 18 residues. CDR3 sequence: CASSERLDRDYSNQPQHF. For the CDR3, the DNA is TGTGCCAGCAGTGAGCGGTTGGACAGGGATTATAGCAATCAGCCCCAGCATTTT.

In this sample, this clone turned up a few times. This chain connects TRBV12-5 to TRBJ2-7, with 7 bases identical to TRBD1. J gave up 6 bases and V 6 bases, and 11 bases lay outside the gene matches. The V gene's germline CDR1 is LGHNT and CDR2 FRNRAP. The CDR3 has 14 amino acids. CDR3 bases: TGTGCTAGTGGCCGAGGGACAGTCGCAGGCGAGCAGTACTTC. It specifies CASGRGTVAGEQYF.

The chain joins TRBV6-5 to TRBJ1-1; D remains unclear. The V gene's germline CDR1 is MNHEY and CDR2 SVGAGI. The CDR3 is 11 amino acids. The V gene lost 6 bases and the J gene lost 11 bases, with 13 bases spanning the gap. The CDR3 DNA reads as TGTGCCAGCAGCAGCAGAGGGCGGGCTTTCTTT. The encoded protein is CASSSRGRAFF.

This clone was found a few times. The chain uses TRBV4-3 and TRBJ1-6; perhaps TRBD1 as D (6 bases). The CDR3 runs to 15 residues. The V gene's germline CDR1 is LGHNA and CDR2 YSLEER. V lost 1 base to trimming and J lost 8 bases, with 12 bases between them. In DNA, the CDR3 is TGCGCCAGCAGCCAAGGGGTACAGGGCTATTCACCCCTCCACTTT. Translation: CASSQGVQGYSPLHF.

The genes are TRBV30 and TRBJ2-7; a weak D match, TRBD1 (6 bases). This CDR3 region has 13 residues. V lost 0 bases and J 3 bases, leaving 9 bases between the germline ends. Germline CDR1 reads GTSNPN; CDR2 reads SVGIG (reference sequence). CDR3 sequence reads: CAWSVVDSYEQYF. As DNA, the CDR3 is TGTGCCTGGAGTGTTGTGGACAGCTACGAGCAGTACTTC.

This chain links TRBV6-5 with TRBJ1-6; D is possibly TRBD1 (6 bases). The V end lost 8 bases, the J end lost 9 bases, and 17 bases lay between the germline ends. Germline CDR1 MNHEY, CDR2 SVGAGI. The CDR3 is 14 amino acids. The CDR3 region is CASSSSRGGSPLHF. In DNA form, the CDR3 reads TGTGCCAGCTCTAGTTCAAGGGGGGGTTCACCCCTCCACTTT.

The chain joins TRBV5-1 to TRBJ2-5; 13 bases fit TRBD2. Germline V gives CDR1 SGHRS, CDR2 YFSETQ. Germline trimming cut 4 bases from V and 5 bases from J; bases unmatched to any gene: 11. The length of the CDR3 is 17 residues. As DNA, the CDR3 is TGCGCCAGCAGCCCCCCGACTAGCGGGGGGCCTCGGGAGACCCAGTACTTC. It specifies CASSPPTSGGPRETQYF.

V and J are TRBV5-8 and TRBJ2-5; weak D call: TRBD1 (7 bases). V lost 2 bases and J lost 4, with 15 bases in between. The CDR3 loop spans 15 amino acids. CDR1 is SGHTS and CDR2 is YDEGEE in the germline V gene. For the CDR3, the DNA is TGTGCCAGCAGCTTCCCAGGGCAGGGGGGAGAGACCCAGTACTTC. Its protein is CASSFPGQGGETQYF.

This clone was found a few times. The V call is TRBV7-2, the J call TRBJ2-2, with unresolved D. The CDR3 is 14 residues long. V was pared by 2 bases and J by 6 bases, with 10 bases between. Germline CDR1 SGHTA, CDR2 FQGNSA. The CDR3 reads CASSLFQAAGELFF. The CDR3 DNA reads as TGTGCCAGCAGCTTATTCCAGGCAGCCGGGGAGCTGTTTTTT. Combining the CDR3 with reference TRBV7-2 and TRBJ2-2 gives the whole variable domain GAGVSQSPSNKVTEKGKDVELRCDPISGHTALYWYRQSLGQGLEFLIYFQGNSAPDKSGLPSDRFSAERTGGSVSTLTIQRTQQEDSAVYLCASSLFQAAGELFFGEGSRLTVL.

The rearrangement joins TRBV7-2 to TRBJ2-7; TRBD1 matches at 10 bases. This CDR3 is built from 14 residues. Losses at the gene ends were 5 bases for V and 6 bases for J; bases not matched to a gene: 7. Per germline, CDR1 SGHTA and CDR2 FQGNSA. In DNA form, the CDR3 reads TGTGCCAGCAGCGCAGGACAGGGGGGGGTCGAGCAGTACTTC. Translation gives CASSAGQGGVEQYF.

V is TRBV6-5 and J is TRBJ2-7; maybe TRBD1 (6 bases). The CDR3 contains 14 residues. The germline V and J ends were trimmed by 5 bases and 6 bases, with 17 bases remaining between them. CDR1 is MNHEY, CDR2 SVGAGI, per germline. For the CDR3, the DNA is TGTGCCAGCAGTCGCGATACAGGGAGAGGCGAGCAGTACTTC. Translation: CASSRDTGRGEQYF.

The chain has TRBV10-1 and TRBJ1-4; D call uncertain. The CDR3 is 14 residues long. V lost 8 bases to trimming and J lost 8 bases, with 18 bases between them. Germline CDR1 is WNHNN and CDR2 is SYGVQD (reference sequence). The CDR3 nucleotides are TGCGCCAGCTTACGGGAGTCGGAAAGGGAAAAACTGTTTTTT. Translation gives CASLRESEREKLFF.